This is a list of T cell receptor beta chains from one sample in a study of regulatory T cells in long-lasting Graves disease. Each CDR3 protein is one row after TCRdb ran MiXCR on the multiplex PCR reads. In the table there are 600,000 to 800,000 distinct CDR3 sequences, 25% to 35% of which are singletons. The specimen comprised peripheral blood mononuclear cells (PBMCs), sampled when the disease was refractory, from a patient treated with antithyroid drugs. The origin of the receptors is a female donor with Graves disease. CDR3s include the opening cysteine and the closing phenylalanine or tryptophan. Each record gives: V gene, clone size, D gene, J gene, CDR3 DNA, CDR3 protein. The D gene is left open where the match is weak. Not every row has a clone size; where given, it reads once, few, many or a size class.

V: TRBV11-2
size: many
D: .
J: TRBJ1-4
DNA: TGTGCCAGCAGCTTAGGAGTAGATTCAGGTGATGAAAAACTGTTTTTT
CDR3: CASSLGVDSGDEKLFF

V: TRBV20-1
size: .
D: .
J: TRBJ2-7
DNA: TGCAGTGCTAGTAAAAGTGGCTACGAGCAGTACTTC
CDR3: CSASKSGYEQYF

V: TRBV4-1
size: few
D: .
J: TRBJ2-5
DNA: TGCGCCAGCAGCCAAGAGGAGGGGGGGGAGACCCAGTACTTC
CDR3: CASSQEEGGETQYF

V: TRBV19
size: few
D: .
J: TRBJ1-1
DNA: TGTGCCAGTAGTATGCGGGTCGGGAATGAAGCTTTCTTT
CDR3: CASSMRVGNEAFF

V: TRBV5-1
size: .
D: TRBD2
J: TRBJ2-1
DNA: TGCGCCAGCAGCTTGGTTAGCGGGAGTGGTTCCTACAATGAGCAGTTCTTC
CDR3: CASSLVSGSGSYNEQFF

V: TRBV6-5
size: .
D: TRBD1
J: TRBJ1-4
DNA: TGTGCCAGCAGTTACTCGAAGGTCGGGACAGGGTATGCGAATGAAAAACTGTTTTTT
CDR3: CASSYSKVGTGYANEKLFF

V: TRBV20-1
size: few
D: .
J: TRBJ2-5
DNA: TGCAGTGCTAGAGTAGTGGGGCCTCTGGCGAGAGGGCCTCAAGAGACCCAGTACTTC
CDR3: CSARVVGPLARGPQETQYF

V: TRBV27
size: few
D: TRBD2
J: TRBJ2-7
DNA: TGTGCCAGCAGTTCGTCTGGCGGGGGCTACGAGCAGTACTTC
CDR3: CASSSSGGGYEQYF

V: TRBV6-1
size: .
D: .
J: TRBJ1-1
DNA: TGTGCCAGCAGTGGTCGGGCCGGAAACACTGAAGCTTTCTTT
CDR3: CASSGRAGNTEAFF

V: TRBV7-9
size: .
D: .
J: TRBJ1-4
DNA: TGTGCCAGCAGCTCCGGACAGACAACTAATGAAAAACTGTTTTTT
CDR3: CASSSGQTTNEKLFF

V: TRBV27
size: many
D: .
J: TRBJ2-7
DNA: TGTGCCAGCAGTTTCCGGGGACAAACCTACGAGCAGTACTTC
CDR3: CASSFRGQTYEQYF

V: TRBV28
size: few
D: .
J: TRBJ1-2
DNA: TGTGCCAGCAAAAAGGACAGCTATGACTACACCTTC
CDR3: CASKKDSYDYTF

V: TRBV4-2
size: few
D: .
J: TRBJ1-6
DNA: TGTGCCAGCAGCCAAGACCCCAGGGGTAACCATTCACCCCTCCACTTT
CDR3: CASSQDPRGNHSPLHF

V: TRBV12-3/TRBV12-4
size: few
D: .
J: TRBJ1-2
DNA: TGTGCCAGCAGTTTCGTGGTAGGGGGGGCTGTTGGCTACACCTTC
CDR3: CASSFVVGGAVGYTF

V: TRBV5-8
size: .
D: TRBD1
J: TRBJ2-2
DNA: TGTGCCAGCAGCAGACTCGGGACAGGGGGGAACGCCGGGGAGCTGTTTTTT
CDR3: CASSRLGTGGNAGELFF

V: TRBV28
size: many
D: TRBD2
J: TRBJ2-5
DNA: TGTGCCAGCCACGAAGAGCGGGAGGGCAAAGAGACCCAGTACTTC
CDR3: CASHEEREGKETQYF

V: TRBV29-1
size: .
D: .
J: TRBJ1-4
DNA: TGCAGCGCCAGCTCCCTCGAGATCGCTAATGAAAAACTGTTTTTT
CDR3: CSASSLEIANEKLFF

V: TRBV12-3/TRBV12-4
size: .
D: .
J: TRBJ1-5
DNA: TGTGCCAGCAGTTTGTTGGCAGCTAATCAGCCCCAGCATTTT
CDR3: CASSLLAANQPQHF

V: TRBV29-1
size: many
D: .
J: TRBJ2-4
DNA: TGCAGCGTTGAAGATCGGCGCCGTGCCTTGGCCAAAAACATTCAGTACTTC
CDR3: CSVEDRRRALAKNIQYF

V: TRBV11-2
size: .
D: .
J: TRBJ1-6
DNA: TGTGCCAACAGCCCCACCCGGGGACGCAATTCACCCCTCCACTTT
CDR3: CANSPTRGRNSPLHF

V: TRBV16
size: many
D: TRBD1
J: TRBJ1-2
DNA: TGTGCCAGCAGCCCCGGGACAGGATTGTCCTATGGCTACACCTTC
CDR3: CASSPGTGLSYGYTF

V: TRBV7-2
size: once
D: TRBD2
J: TRBJ2-7
DNA: TGTGCCAGCAGTTTCCGGACTAGCGGGGGCGAGCAGTACTTC
CDR3: CASSFRTSGGEQYF

V: TRBV2
size: many
D: .
J: TRBJ1-5
DNA: TGTGCCAGCAATAGGGGTGGCCAGCCCCAGCATTTT
CDR3: CASNRGGQPQHF

V: TRBV6-1
size: few
D: .
J: TRBJ1-1
DNA: TGTGCCAGCAGCCGCGGGGGACCGAACACTGAAGCTTTCTTT
CDR3: CASSRGGPNTEAFF